The rows below give T cell receptor beta chains drawn from one sample of a study of shared clonotypes between healthy human individuals. Profiled with immunoSEQ multiplex PCR; TCRdb holds only in-frame clones, not every one. The sample lists some 2,100,000 clones, roughly 91% occurring once. The source material was naive CD8+ T cells from PBMCs. All receptors derive from a man between 18 and 35 years old in good health. Some clones in this sample may be carry-over from other donors' samples. CDR3s include the opening cysteine and the closing phenylalanine or tryptophan. D genes are given only for firm matches. Clone sizes are given selectively: once, few, many, or a class where the clone is expanded.

13,NA,TRBJ2-1,NA,TRBV7-3,TGTGCCAGCAGCTCGGCAGGGATACATGAGCAGTTCTTC,CASSSAGIHEQFF
16,NA,TRBJ2-5,NA,TRBV11-1,TGTGCCAGCAGCCCCCGGGACCTTTATCCGAGAGAGACCCAGTACTTC,CASSPRDLYPRETQYF
14,TRBD2,TRBJ2-1,NA,TRBV2,TGTGCCAGCAGTAGCGGGAGCTCCTACAATGAGCAGTTCTTC,CASSSGSSYNEQFF
16,TRBD2,TRBJ2-3,NA,TRBV7-3,TGTGCCAGCAGCCGAAAGCTAGCGGGATCCTTAGATACGCAGTATTTT,CASSRKLAGSLDTQYF
12,NA,TRBJ2-2,NA,TRBV30,TGTGCCTGCTTCCAGCGGGCCGGGGAGCTGTTTTTT,CACFQRAGELFF
17,TRBD2,TRBJ2-2,NA,TRBV7-8,TGTGCCAGCAGCTTACCCCTAGCGGGACCGAACACCGGGGAGCTGTTTTTT,CASSLPLAGPNTGELFF
15,NA,TRBJ2-2,NA,TRBV29-1,TGCAGCGTTAGAGGCGGGGTCGGTTCAGCTGGGGAGCTGTTTTTT,CSVRGGVGSAGELFF
17,TRBD1,TRBJ1-2,NA,TRBV9,TGTGCCAGCAGGGGGATGGGGACAGGCCTCCAAAGCTATGGCTACACCTTC,CASRGMGTGLQSYGYTF
14,TRBD1,TRBJ2-3,NA,TRBV7-3,TGTGCCAGCAGCCTAGGGACAGGGTGGGATACGCAGTATTTT,CASSLGTGWDTQYF
15,TRBD2,TRBJ2-7,NA,TRBV5-1,TGCGCCAGCAGCTTGGTCGGCGGGAGGCCCTCCGAGCAGTACTTC,CASSLVGGRPSEQYF
15,NA,TRBJ1-1,NA,TRBV6-5,TGTGCCAGCAACGAGAATGGTGAGTTCTTGGTTGGAGCTTTCTTT,CASNENGEFLVGAFF
18,NA,TRBJ2-2,NA,TRBV9,TGTGCCAGCAGCGTAAAAAGGACCAAGATGCGTGGCACCGGGGAGCTGTTTTTT,CASSVKRTKMRGTGELFF
18,TRBD1,TRBJ2-6,NA,TRBV7-9,TGTGCCAGCAGCTCAACCGGGACAGGGCGCCCTGGGGCCAACGTCCTGACTTTC,CASSSTGTGRPGANVLTF
14,NA,TRBJ1-5,NA,TRBV28,TGTGCCAGCAGTTTCCGGGGGCGCGGTCAGCCCCAGCATTTT,CASSFRGRGQPQHF
12,TRBD1,TRBJ1-2,once,TRBV19,TGTGCCACAGCGACAGGGGTAGTTGGCTACACCTTC,CATATGVVGYTF
16,NA,TRBJ2-2,NA,TRBV21-1,TGTGCCAGCAGCAAGCTGAGCAGGAGGGACACCGGGGAGCTGTTTTTT,CASSKLSRRDTGELFF
15,NA,TRBJ1-2,once,TRBV28,TGTGCCAGCAGTTTATACGTGTCGGACAGCTATGGCTACACCTTC,CASSLYVSDSYGYTF
15,NA,TRBJ2-2,NA,TRBV2,TGTGCCAGCAGAACCCGGGACCCACTCCCCGGGGAGCTGTTTTTT,CASRTRDPLPGELFF
16,TRBD1,TRBJ1-1,NA,TRBV28,TGTGCCAGCAGTTCCGACAGGGCGATTCTGAACACTGAAGCTTTCTTT,CASSSDRAILNTEAFF
16,NA,TRBJ1-2,NA,TRBV7-9,TGTGCCAGCAGCTTAGACCACACCAGTGGTCGATATGGCTACACCTTC,CASSLDHTSGRYGYTF
14,NA,TRBJ1-2,few,TRBV28,TGTGCCAGCAGTTTCTCCGGTGGAGACTCTGGCTACACCTTC,CASSFSGGDSGYTF
11,NA,TRBJ2-7,NA,TRBV21-1,TGTGCCAGCAGCGACGGACATCGAGCGAACTTC,CASSDGHRANF
14,NA,TRBJ2-7,NA,TRBV6-5,TGTGCCAGCAGTTTGACTGCCGGGGGCCACGAGCAGTACTTC,CASSLTAGGHEQYF
13,NA,TRBJ1-1,few,TRBV7-9,TGTGCCAGCAGCTTATCCGGGAACACTGAAGCTTTCTTT,CASSLSGNTEAFF
18,NA,TRBJ2-5,NA,TRBV9,TGTGCCAGCAGCGCCCTACAGGGATCAGAGTATCTTCAAGAGACCCAGTACTTC,CASSALQGSEYLQETQYF
12,TRBD2,TRBJ2-1,NA,TRBV6-6,TGTGCCAGCTGGACTAGCGGTCATGAGCAGTTCTTC,CASWTSGHEQFF
16,NA,TRBJ1-3,NA,TRBV28,TGTGCCAGCAGTTTAGGGGACTATGGGTCTGGAAACACCATATATTTT,CASSLGDYGSGNTIYF
13,TRBD1,TRBJ2-7,NA,TRBV28,TGTGCCATCGGAAGGGACAGCTACCACGAGCAGTACTTC,CAIGRDSYHEQYF
14,TRBD2,TRBJ2-7,NA,TRBV10-3,TGTGCCATCAGTGAGAGTCTAGCGGCTTACGAGCAGTACTTC,CAISESLAAYEQYF
12,NA,TRBJ1-2,NA,TRBV18,TGTGCCAGCTCACCGGACAGCTATGGCTACACCTTC,CASSPDSYGYTF
19,TRBD1,TRBJ1-5,NA,TRBV15,TGTGCCACCAGCAGAGATAGGGGACAGGGTTTTACTCGGAATCAGCCCCAGCATTTT,CATSRDRGQGFTRNQPQHF
16,TRBD1,TRBJ2-2,NA,TRBV7-3,TGTGCCAGCAGCCGGGACAGGGGGGTTAAGCCCGGGGAGCTGTTTTTT,CASSRDRGVKPGELFF
17,TRBD1,TRBJ1-4,NA,TRBV9,TGTGCCAGCAGCGTTGGGGACAGGGGGCGCATAAGTGAAAAACTGTTTTTT,CASSVGDRGRISEKLFF
15,TRBD1,TRBJ1-2,NA,TRBV27,TGTGCCAGCAGTTTATCCATAACAGGGGGCTATGGCTACACCTTC,CASSLSITGGYGYTF
18,TRBD2,TRBJ2-1,NA,TRBV10-1,TGCGCCAGCAGTGAGTCGGGACTAGCGGGAGCGTACTACAATGAGCAGTTCTTC,CASSESGLAGAYYNEQFF
14,NA,TRBJ1-5,NA,TRBV4-3,TGCGCCAGCAGCCCGACGTGGGGCAATCAGCCCCAGCATTTT,CASSPTWGNQPQHF
18,TRBD2,TRBJ2-2,once,TRBV27,TGTGCCAGCAGCCTTGAGGGCCCGCGGGGGGCGAGCACCGGGGAGCTGTTTTTT,CASSLEGPRGASTGELFF
14,NA,TRBJ2-7,NA,TRBV7-9,TGTGCCAGCAGCTTAGTCGGGCAGGGCTACGAGCAGTACTTC,CASSLVGQGYEQYF
15,NA,TRBJ2-7,NA,TRBV29-1,TGCAGCGTTGAAGATCAGGGGACGGATTACTACGAGCAGTACTTC,CSVEDQGTDYYEQYF
12,NA,TRBJ1-2,NA,TRBV4-1,TGCGCCAGCAGCCAAGATTCCTATGGCTACACCTTC,CASSQDSYGYTF
16,NA,TRBJ2-7,once,TRBV7-9,TGTGCCAGCAGTCCCATCTCGGGGGCGGGACTCAACGAGCAGTACTTC,CASSPISGAGLNEQYF
16,NA,TRBJ2-5,NA,TRBV7-6,TGTGCCAGCAGCTACAAAGCGGACCCGTACCAAGAGACCCAGTACTTC,CASSYKADPYQETQYF
13,NA,TRBJ2-2,NA,TRBV27,TGTGCCAGCGGAGGACAGATCACCGGGGAGCTGTTTTTT,CASGGQITGELFF